This T cell receptor beta chain comes out of a study of blood T cell repertoires in COVID-19. Study overall: The samples span acute and convalescent COVID-19 from the United States, Italy and Spain.

The study recruited people aged about 18 to 95 years across about two dozen US areas. Each participant's cohort was designated according to participant-reported clinical history. Germline CDR1 reads SGHNT; CDR2 reads YYREEE (reference sequence). With V trimmed by 0 bases and J by 8 bases, 2 bases remained unmatched. This CDR3 comprises 14 residues. Original analysis: Amplification with reference gene primers provided the estimates of nucleated cell counts. The protocol was immunoSEQ multiplex PCR, while the TCRdb copy is restricted to in-frame clones and leaves out a portion. The DNA was the basis for D and trimming; V, J and clone size are from that table. This sample has roughly 64,000 clones; more than 55% occur once, and the top ten carry 51%.

The chain joins TRBV5-4 to TRBJ1-4; 9 bases line up with TRBD1. The sample taken for sequencing was PBMCs or T cells enriched from blood (not recorded which). The TCR was taken from a woman between 55 and 75 years old who had been exposed to COVID-19. CDR3 coding DNA: TGTGCCAGCAGCTTGGGGGGACAGGGAGAAAAACTGTTTTTT. Its protein is CASSLGGQGEKLFF.